The 15 T cell receptor beta chains listed next were all sequenced from one sample in a study of blood T cell repertoires in COVID-19. Repertoires were generated with immunoSEQ multiplex PCR, while TCRdb's copy carries only in-frame clones and drops some. The data contain about 300,000 clones, around 86% of them singletons. The sequencing input was PBMCs or T cells enriched from blood (not recorded which). These receptors came from a man aged 25 to 45 who had recovered from COVID-19.

The V and J genes are TRBV5-1 and TRBJ2-5; 7 bases map to TRBD1. V lost 0 bases to trimming and J lost 4 bases; unmatched junction nucleotides: 3. Looked up from germline, CDR1 is SGHRS and CDR2 is YFSETQ. The CDR3 is made up of 14 amino acids. The CDR3 loop is CASSLEGGGETQYF. In DNA, the CDR3 is TGCGCCAGCAGCTTGGAAGGGGGCGGAGAGACCCAGTACTTC.

The chain joins TRBV10-2 to TRBJ2-5; D is undetermined. Germline CDR1 and CDR2: WSHSY and SAAADI. Trimming left V 3 bases short and J 4 bases short, with 9 bases between. CDR3 length equals 13 residues. The CDR3 is CASSDSSPETQYF. CDR3 DNA sequence: TGCGCCAGCAGTGATAGTAGCCCAGAGACCCAGTACTTC.

This chain uses TRBV6-5 with TRBJ1-4, with a tentative D call TRBD1 (6 bases). V gave up 5 bases and J gave up 5 bases, with 12 bases separating them. Germline CDR1 reads MNHEY; CDR2 reads SVGAGI. This CDR3 is 14 amino acids long. The CDR3 DNA sequence: TGTGCCAGCAGTCCCGACAGGAGGAATGAAAAACTGTTTTTT. It yields the protein CASSPDRRNEKLFF.

V is TRBV10-1 and J is TRBJ1-1; 8 bases align to TRBD1. The CDR3 is made up of 17 amino acids. With V trimmed by 4 bases and J by 1 base, 11 bases remained unmatched. CDR1 and CDR2 from the germline V gene are WNHNN and SYGVQD (reference sequence). The CDR3: CASSAKGQGAKNTEAFF. The CDR3 bases are TGCGCCAGCAGTGCAAAGGGGCAGGGGGCAAAGAACACTGAAGCTTTCTTT.

This clone was counted between two and nine times. J is TRBJ1-2 and V is TRBV28; no firm D call. V gave up 7 bases and J gave up 4 bases, with 13 bases separating them. Germline V lookup: CDR1 MDHEN, CDR2 SYDVKM. The CDR3 covers 13 residues. CDR3: CASNPQAFYGYTF. In DNA form, the CDR3 reads TGTGCCAGCAATCCGCAAGCTTTCTATGGCTACACCTTC.

The chain couples TRBV5-1 to TRBJ1-2; 8 nucleotides agree with TRBD1. The ends lost 4 bases at V and 0 bases at J; junction bases unmatched: 5. Germline V lookup: CDR1 SGHRS, CDR2 YFSETQ. The CDR3 covers 15 residues. In DNA, the CDR3 is TGCGCCAGCAGCATGGGGACAGGAGCTAACTATGGCTACACCTTC. It codes for CASSMGTGANYGYTF.

The sample holds a few counts of this clone. Written as DNA, the CDR3 is TGTGCCAGCAGCTGGGCGCCTAGCGGGAGAAGAGATACGCAGTATTTT. Translated: CASSWAPSGRRDTQYF. This chain joins TRBV11-3 and TRBJ2-3; 10 bases align to TRBD2. The J segment lost 5 bases and the V segment lost 4 bases, leaving 9 bases of the junction unmatched. CDR3 length equals 16 residues. Germline lookup yields CDR1 SGHNT and CDR2 YENEEA. The whole variable domain, remainder taken from reference TRBV11-3 and TRBJ2-3, is EAGVVQSPRYKIIEKKQPVAFWCNPISGHNTLYWYLQNLGQGPELLIRYENEEAVDDSQLPKDRFSAERLKGVDSTLKIQPAELGDSAVYLCASSWAPSGRRDTQYFGPGTRLTVL.

This clone showed up just once. V gene TRBV7-2 combines with J gene TRBJ2-2; TRBD2 aligns across 7 bases. Trimming removed 5 bases from V and 5 bases from J; junction bases left unmatched: 8. There are 15 residues in the CDR3. Germline assignment: CDR1 SGHTA and CDR2 FQGNSA. Here the CDR3 reads CASSLGGSQTGELFF. Here the CDR3 DNA reads TGTGCCAGCAGCCTGGGGGGGAGTCAAACCGGGGAGCTGTTTTTT.

The chain combines TRBV10-3 with TRBJ2-7; TRBD1 aligns across 8 bases. Germline V gene lookup returns CDR1 ENHRY and CDR2 SYGVKD. The CDR3 runs 12 residues. J was trimmed by 4 bases and V by 6 bases; bases with no gene match: 2. In DNA form, the CDR3 reads TGTGCCATCAGCGGACAGGGATACGAGCAGTACTTC. Its translation: CAISGQGYEQYF.

This sequence joins TRBV7-9 and TRBJ2-5; D is perhaps TRBD1 (6 bases). Trimming stripped 6 bases from V and 4 bases from J, with 18 bases between. CDR1 is SEHNR, CDR2 FQNEAQ, per germline (reference sequence). This CDR3 contains 15 residues. The CDR3 is CASRPAVQGRETQYF. The CDR3 DNA follows: TGTGCCAGCAGACCGGCGGTGCAGGGGAGAGAGACCCAGTACTTC.

This sequence joins TRBV5-1 and TRBJ2-7; weak D call: TRBD1 (5 bases). The CDR3 loop spans 16 amino acids. The germline V gene has CDR1 SGHRS and CDR2 YFSETQ. Trimming stripped 3 bases from V and 5 bases from J, with 21 bases between. CDR3 residues: CASSSDRVQGIDEQYF. The CDR3 DNA is TGCGCCAGCAGCTCCGATCGGGTGCAGGGTATAGACGAGCAGTACTTC.

V is TRBV25-1 and J is TRBJ1-2; D is undetermined. This CDR3 is built from 11 residues. Germline loops: CDR1 MGHDK, CDR2 SYGVNS. Trimming removed 9 bases from V and 8 bases from J, with 13 bases in between. CDR3 sequence: CASRVGDGYTF. Here the CDR3 DNA reads TGTGCCAGTAGAGTTGGAGACGGCTACACCTTC.

This sequence joins TRBV2 and TRBJ2-3; the match to TRBD2 covers 7 bases. Germline CDR1 SNHLY, CDR2 FYNNEI. The CDR3 has 14 amino acids. V shed 7 bases, J shed 0 bases, and the junction held 4 bases outside the gene matches. The DNA of the CDR3 is TGTGCCAGCACCGGACTAGAGAGCACAGATACGCAGTATTTT. Its protein product is CASTGLESTDTQYF.

V and J are TRBV21-1 and TRBJ2-1; TRBD2, the table's D call, was not compared with the DNA. TRBV21-1 is classified as a pseudogene. This CDR3 is 19 amino acids long. The chain's CDR3 is CASSKRGLARLPPRNEQFF. Here the CDR3 DNA reads TGTGCCAGCAGCAAGAGAGGACTAGCGCGATTGCCCCCACGTAATGAGCAGTTCTTC.

The rearrangement joins TRBV29-1 to TRBJ2-7, with 7 bases identical to TRBD2. Germline CDR1 SQVTM, CDR2 ANQGSEA. The V segment lost 2 bases and the J segment 3 bases; nucleotides outside the gene matches: 7. This CDR3 has 14 residues. CDR3 sequence: CSVELAGLLYEQYF. CDR3 DNA sequence: TGCAGCGTTGAATTAGCGGGTTTACTCTACGAGCAGTACTTC.